The present T cell receptor beta chain was sequenced within a study of shared clonotypes between healthy human individuals. Germline lookup yields CDR1 MRHNA and CDR2 SNTAGT. The V gene end was trimmed by 0 bases and the J gene end by 5 bases; junction bases not matched to a gene: 4. The CDR3 is made up of 15 amino acids. Authors' analysis steps: In the immunoSEQ data, sequences were junction-only and lacked quality scores, so filtering differed. The protocol was immunoSEQ multiplex PCR, while the TCRdb copy is restricted to in-frame clones and leaves out a portion. That table is the source of V, J and clone size, and D and trimming were worked out from the DNA. The sample consists of roughly 1,500,000 clones, 95% to 99% of them appearing once.

J is TRBJ1-5 and V is TRBV6-4; the match to TRBD1 covers 7 bases. The receptor comes from a man aged 25-40 years in good health. Sequenced sample: naive CD4+ T cells sorted from blood. Regarding subset: CD45RA+ positively selected. As DNA, the CDR3 is TGTGCCAGCAGTGACTCTGGGGACAGAGATCAGCCCCAGCATTTT. Encoded protein: CASSDSGDRDQPQHF.